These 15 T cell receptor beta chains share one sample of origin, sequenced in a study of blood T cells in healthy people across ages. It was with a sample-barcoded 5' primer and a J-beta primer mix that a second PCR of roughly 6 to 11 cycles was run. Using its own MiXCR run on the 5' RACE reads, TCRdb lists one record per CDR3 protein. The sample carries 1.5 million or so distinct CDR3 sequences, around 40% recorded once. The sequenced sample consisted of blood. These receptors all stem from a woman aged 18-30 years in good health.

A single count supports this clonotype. This CDR3 is CASRQTGIKYF. As DNA, the CDR3 is TGTGCCAGCAGACAGACAGGGATAAAATACTTC. This chain connects TRBV12-3 or TRBV12-4 to TRBJ2-5; 7 bases are a match to TRBD1. Losses at the gene ends were 6 bases for V and 14 bases for J; bases not matched to a gene: 9. The CDR3 loop spans 11 amino acids.

The CDR3 protein is CSALIGGPHNEQFF. DNA for the CDR3: TGCAGTGCCCTTATCGGGGGCCCTCACAATGAGCAGTTCTTC. The chain uses TRBV20-1 and TRBJ2-1, with D tentatively TRBD1 or TRBD2 (6 bases each). The CDR3 has 14 amino acids. Germline V gene data show CDR1 as DFQATT and CDR2 as SNEGSKA (reference sequence). V was pared by 6 bases and J by 5 bases, with 17 bases between.

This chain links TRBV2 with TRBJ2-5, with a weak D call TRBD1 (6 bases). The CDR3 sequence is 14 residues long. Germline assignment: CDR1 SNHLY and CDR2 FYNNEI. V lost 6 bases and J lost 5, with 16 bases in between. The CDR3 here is CASRETGFGETQYF. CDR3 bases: TGTGCCAGCAGAGAAACAGGGTTCGGGGAGACCCAGTACTTC.

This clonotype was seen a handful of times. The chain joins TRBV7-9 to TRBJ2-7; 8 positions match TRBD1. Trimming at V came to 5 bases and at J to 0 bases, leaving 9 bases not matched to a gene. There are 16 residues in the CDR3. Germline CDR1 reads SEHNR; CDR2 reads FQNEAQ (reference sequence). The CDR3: CASSTQDRGHSYEQYF. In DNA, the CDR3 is TGTGCCAGCAGCACCCAAGACAGGGGCCACTCCTACGAGCAGTACTTC.

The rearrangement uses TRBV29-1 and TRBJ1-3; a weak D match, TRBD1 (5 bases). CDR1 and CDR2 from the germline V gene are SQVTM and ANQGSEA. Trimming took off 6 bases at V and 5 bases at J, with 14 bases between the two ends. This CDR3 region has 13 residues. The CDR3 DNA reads TGCAGCGTCGCGCAGGGCAGGAGAAACACCATATATTTT. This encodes CSVAQGRRNTIYF. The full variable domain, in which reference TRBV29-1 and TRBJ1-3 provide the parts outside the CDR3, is SAVISQKPSRDICQRGTSLTIQCQVDSQVTMMFWYRQQPGQSLTLIATANQGSEATYESGFVIDKFPISRPNLTFSTLTVSNMSPEDSSIYLCSVAQGRRNTIYFGEGSWLTVV.

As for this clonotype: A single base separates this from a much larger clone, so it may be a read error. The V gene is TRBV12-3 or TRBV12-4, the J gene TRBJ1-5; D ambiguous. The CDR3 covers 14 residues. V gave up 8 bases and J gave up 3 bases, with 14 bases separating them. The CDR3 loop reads CASSALGSNQPQHF. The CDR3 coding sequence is TGTGCCAGCTCGGCTTTGGGGTCCAATCAGCCCCAGCATTTT.

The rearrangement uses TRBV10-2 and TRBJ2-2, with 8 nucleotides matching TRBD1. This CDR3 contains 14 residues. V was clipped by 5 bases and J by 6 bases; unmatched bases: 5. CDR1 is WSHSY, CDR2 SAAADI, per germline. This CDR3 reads CASSYAGGSGELFF. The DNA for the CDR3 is TGCGCCAGCAGTTACGCAGGGGGCTCCGGGGAGCTGTTTTTT.

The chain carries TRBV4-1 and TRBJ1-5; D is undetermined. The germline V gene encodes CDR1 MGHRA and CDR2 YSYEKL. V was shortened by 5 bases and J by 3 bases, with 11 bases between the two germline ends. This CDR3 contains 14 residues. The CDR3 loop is CASSAGFFNQPQHF. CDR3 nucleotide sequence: TGCGCCAGCAGCGCGGGGTTCTTCAATCAGCCCCAGCATTTT.

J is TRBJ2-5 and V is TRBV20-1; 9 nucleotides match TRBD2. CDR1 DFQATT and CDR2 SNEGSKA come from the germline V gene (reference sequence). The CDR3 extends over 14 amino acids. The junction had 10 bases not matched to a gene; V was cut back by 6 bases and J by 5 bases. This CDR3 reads CSADGTSKSETQYF. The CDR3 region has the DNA TGCAGTGCGGACGGGACTAGCAAGTCGGAGACCCAGTACTTC.

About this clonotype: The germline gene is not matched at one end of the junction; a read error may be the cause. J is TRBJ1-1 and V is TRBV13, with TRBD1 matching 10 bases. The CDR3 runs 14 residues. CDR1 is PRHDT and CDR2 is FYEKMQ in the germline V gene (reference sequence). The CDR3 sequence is CASSIGQGVGVAFF. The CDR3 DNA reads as TGTGCCAGCAGCATAGGACAGGGGGTGGGGGTAGCTTTCTTT.

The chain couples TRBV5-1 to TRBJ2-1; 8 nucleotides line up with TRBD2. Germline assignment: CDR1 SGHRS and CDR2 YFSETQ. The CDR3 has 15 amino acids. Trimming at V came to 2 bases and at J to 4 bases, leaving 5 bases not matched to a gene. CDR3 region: CASSFSGNYYNEQFF. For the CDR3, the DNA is TGCGCCAGCAGCTTTAGCGGGAATTATTACAATGAGCAGTTCTTC.

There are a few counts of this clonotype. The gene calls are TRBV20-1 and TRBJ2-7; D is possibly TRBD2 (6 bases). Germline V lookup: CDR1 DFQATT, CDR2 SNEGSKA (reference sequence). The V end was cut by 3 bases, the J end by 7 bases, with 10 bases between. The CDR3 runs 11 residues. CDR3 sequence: CSASRGSEQYF. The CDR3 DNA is TGCAGTGCTAGCCGGGGGAGTGAGCAGTACTTC.

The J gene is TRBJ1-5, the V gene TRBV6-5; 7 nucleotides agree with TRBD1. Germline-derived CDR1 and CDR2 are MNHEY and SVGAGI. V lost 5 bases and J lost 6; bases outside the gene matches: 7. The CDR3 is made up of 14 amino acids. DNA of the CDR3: TGTGCCAGCAGTCTCGCGACAGGGAGTCAGCCCCAGCATTTT. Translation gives CASSLATGSQPQHF.

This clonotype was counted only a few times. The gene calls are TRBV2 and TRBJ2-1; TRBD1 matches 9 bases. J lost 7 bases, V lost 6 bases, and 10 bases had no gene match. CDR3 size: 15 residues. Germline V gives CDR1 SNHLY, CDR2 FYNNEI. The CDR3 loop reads CASSSYRGLSNEQFF. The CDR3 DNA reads TGTGCCAGCAGCTCCTACAGGGGGCTTAGTAATGAGCAGTTCTTC.

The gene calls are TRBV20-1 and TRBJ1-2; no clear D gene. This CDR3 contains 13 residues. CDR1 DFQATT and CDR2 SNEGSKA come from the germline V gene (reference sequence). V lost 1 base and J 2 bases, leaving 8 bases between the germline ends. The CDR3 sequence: CSARGRGNYGYTF. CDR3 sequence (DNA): TGCAGTGCTAGAGGACGGGGAAACTATGGCTACACCTTC.